What follows are 11 T cell receptor beta chains derived from one specimen sequenced in a study of cytomegalovirus exposure and HLA in healthy donors. It was with 60 Vbeta and 13 Jbeta primers that the PCR ran. TCRdb keeps only in-frame clones here, not all; method: immunoSEQ multiplex PCR. Of 150,000 or so clones detected, around 77% appear once; the ten largest clones hold approximately 1.8%. Specimen: PBMCs. The source is a woman in her twenties or thirties in good health and CMV-seronegative.

This chain joins TRBV7-2 and TRBJ2-3; TRBD1 is a possible D gene (5 bases). Germline-derived CDR1 and CDR2 are SGHTA and FQGNSA. V was trimmed by 3 bases and J by 2 bases, leaving 12 bases between them. The CDR3 is 15 residues long. The chain's CDR3 is CASSFLLRVTDTQYF. The CDR3 DNA is TGTGCCAGCAGCTTCCTTCTCAGGGTCACAGATACGCAGTATTTT.

About this clone itself: The sample holds other DNA sequences that translate to the same CDR3. The chain employs TRBV5-1 and TRBJ2-1; maybe TRBD2 (5 bases). The CDR3 has 16 residues. Looked up from germline, CDR1 is SGHRS and CDR2 is YFSETQ. Trimming removed 0 bases at V and 0 bases at J, with 10 bases between. The CDR3 nucleotides are TGCGCCAGCAGCTTGGGAGCCGGAGGCTCCTACAATGAGCAGTTCTTC. Its translation is CASSLGAGGSYNEQFF.

This chain uses TRBV4-2 with TRBJ1-1; 8 bases match TRBD1. Looked up from germline, CDR1 is LGHNA and CDR2 is YNFKEQ. This CDR3 contains 12 residues. With V trimmed by 3 bases and J by 11 bases, 5 bases remained unmatched. In DNA form, the CDR3 reads TGTGCCAGCAGCCAGAACAGGGGGGGGGCTTTCTTT. Translation: CASSQNRGGAFF.

This chain joins TRBV7-8 and TRBJ1-2; TRBD1 matches at 8 bases. The junction had 9 bases not matched to a gene; V was cut back by 2 bases and J by 4 bases. Germline V CDR1 and CDR2: SGHVS, FQNEAQ. The CDR3 loop spans 16 amino acids. The CDR3 protein is CASSLSGQAPGYGYTF. The CDR3 region has the DNA TGTGCCAGCAGCTTATCGGGACAGGCCCCGGGCTATGGCTACACCTTC.

The chain couples TRBV25-1 to TRBJ1-2; D not certain. CDR1 is MGHDK and CDR2 is SYGVNS in the germline V gene. This CDR3 region has 12 residues. The CDR3 coding sequence is TGTCATAGCTTGTGGTATTACTATGGCTACACCTTC. Residues: CHSLWYYYGYTF.

The count of this clone is one. The chain couples TRBV19 to TRBJ2-5; weak D call: TRBD1 (5 bases). Trimming shortened V by 5 bases and J by 3 bases, and 10 bases separated the two germline ends. The CDR3 totals 13 residues. In germline, CDR1 is LNHDA, CDR2 SQIVND (reference sequence). Here the CDR3 reads CASSGPREETQYF. CDR3 DNA sequence: TGTGCCAGTAGTGGACCCAGGGAAGAGACCCAGTACTTC.

This clone appeared once. The V call is TRBV5-1, the J call TRBJ2-1, with 10 nucleotides matching TRBD2. There are 14 residues in the CDR3. Germline V CDR1 and CDR2: SGHRS, YFSETQ. J lost 8 bases, V lost 8 bases, and 10 bases had no gene match. CDR3 sequence: CARGKAGGEDEQFF. The CDR3 nucleotides are TGCGCCAGGGGTAAAGCGGGGGGGGAGGATGAGCAGTTCTTC. Drawing the rest from reference TRBV5-1 and TRBJ2-1, the complete variable domain is KAGVTQTPRYLIKTRGQQVTLSCSPISGHRSVSWYQQTPGQGLQFLFEYFSETQRNKGNFPGRFSGRQFSNSRSEMNVSTLELGDSALYLCARGKAGGEDEQFFGPGTRLTVL.

The chain combines TRBV5-4 with TRBJ1-1; D may be TRBD1 (6 bases). The CDR3 sequence is 14 residues long. Germline CDR1 reads SGHNT; CDR2 reads YYREEE (reference sequence). Trimming removed 6 bases at V and 4 bases at J, with 16 bases between. The CDR3 coding sequence is TGTGCCAGCACCCCCTGGGGGGGCGGCACTGAAGCTTTCTTT. Amino acid sequence: CASTPWGGGTEAFF.

The CDR3 DNA reads as TGTGCCAGCATTTCAGGGGTAACCGGGGAGCTGTTTTTT. This sequence encodes CASISGVTGELFF. The chain uses TRBV6-1 and TRBJ2-2, with a possible D match to TRBD1 (6 bases). The CDR3 covers 13 residues. The V end lost 7 bases, the J end lost 5 bases, and 11 bases lay between the germline ends. Germline V lookup: CDR1 MNHNS, CDR2 SASEGT.

The chain employs TRBV28 and TRBJ2-1, with TRBD2 matching 11 bases. CDR1 is MDHEN, CDR2 SYDVKM, per germline. V lost 5 bases and J lost 2; bases outside the gene matches: 2. The CDR3 is made up of 15 amino acids. The CDR3 loop is CASSTSGSAYNEQFF. In nucleotides, the CDR3 is TGTGCCAGCAGTACTAGCGGGAGTGCCTACAATGAGCAGTTCTTC.

V is TRBV15 and J is TRBJ2-3, with D tentatively TRBD2 (6 bases). The germline gives CDR1 LNHNV, CDR2 YYDKDF (reference sequence). The CDR3 extends over 16 amino acids. The ends were cut back, 1 base at V and 4 bases at J, with 15 bases in the middle. CDR3 coding DNA: TGTGCCACCAGCAGAGGTCAGACTAGGCCGGCAGATACGCAGTATTTT. It yields the protein CATSRGQTRPADTQYF.